The present T cell receptor (beta chain) was sequenced within a study of cytomegalovirus exposure and HLA in healthy donors. Across the whole study: As an earlier analysis found, some 180 million T cells yielded some 120 million unique TCR beta sequences. Roughly four fifths of around 390 genotyped donors fell in the Caucasian-associated ancestry cluster. Study-level results: The study flagged about 160 TCR beta chains as cytomegalovirus-associated.

The study ran its PCR with 60 Vbeta and 13 Jbeta primers. As originally analysed: Later, some 79 million unique TCR beta chains were counted in an analysis, and some 11 million of them were shared. Using immunoSEQ multiplex PCR, the repertoire was profiled, and TCRdb retains in-frame clones only, with some absent. V, J and clone size are those of that table, while D and trimming were read from the DNA. Recorded for this sample: about 120,000 clones. A word on this clone: Its specificity is not known.

The CDR3 has 11 amino acids. From germline, CDR1 is MNHNS and CDR2 SASEGT. The germline V and J ends were trimmed by 6 bases and 11 bases, with 11 bases remaining between them. The chain combines TRBV6-1 with TRBJ2-1, with D tentatively TRBD2 (6 bases). The source is a middle-aged man in good health and CMV-seropositive. The sequencing input was PBMCs. CDR3 coding DNA: TGTGCCAGCAGAGACGGGACTCAGCAGTTCTTC. Translating it yields CASRDGTQQFF.